Listed here are 5 T cell receptor beta chains from one sample, sequenced in a study of blood T cell repertoires in COVID-19. Profiled with immunoSEQ multiplex PCR; TCRdb holds only in-frame clones, not every one. In the table there are roughly 60,000 clones, about 90% of which are singletons. The sample was peripheral blood. The receptors were sampled from a human donor with acute or convalescent COVID-19. The donor label of this sample is uncertain.

Only one count was recorded for this clone. The chain is built from TRBV29-1 and TRBJ2-5, with 8 positions matching TRBD2. The CDR3 has 13 residues. Trimming cost V 5 bases and J 0 bases; bases outside gene matches: 2. Looked up from germline, CDR1 is SQVTM and CDR2 is ANQGSEA. CDR3 DNA sequence: TGCAGCGTTTCGGGACTAGACCAAGAGACCCAGTACTTC. This gives the protein CSVSGLDQETQYF.

The chain employs TRBV6-1 and TRBJ1-5; 7 bases map to TRBD1. Germline trimming cut 1 base from V and 3 bases from J; bases unmatched to any gene: 9. The length of the CDR3 is 17 residues. Germline V lookup: CDR1 MNHNS, CDR2 SASEGT. In DNA, the CDR3 is TGTGCCAGCAGTGAAGGGCAGGGGGTCGCCCTCAATCAGCCCCAGCATTTT. Encoded protein: CASSEGQGVALNQPQHF.

This sequence joins TRBV19 and TRBJ2-3; D is perhaps TRBD1 (5 bases). Germline V CDR1 and CDR2: LNHDA, SQIVND (reference sequence). The CDR3 sequence is 14 residues long. V was pared by 6 bases and J by 0 bases, with 10 bases between. For the CDR3, the DNA is TGTGCCAGTAGCAGACAGCATAGCACAGATACGCAGTATTTT. It yields the protein CASSRQHSTDTQYF.

This rearrangement joins TRBV5-1 to TRBJ1-6; TRBD1 aligns across 9 bases. Germline CDR1 is SGHRS and CDR2 is YFSETQ. V shed 7 bases, J shed 8 bases, and the junction held 7 bases outside the gene matches. The CDR3 has 14 amino acids. CDR3 nucleotide sequence: TGCGCCAGCGCGACGGGACAGGGATATTCACCCCTCCACTTT. Protein: CASATGQGYSPLHF.

The chain links TRBV11-2 to TRBJ2-1; maybe TRBD2 (5 bases). Germline V CDR1 and CDR2: SGHAT, FQNNGV. V was trimmed by 8 bases and J by 10 bases, leaving 18 bases between them. This CDR3 comprises 13 residues. CDR3 region: CASPREARTEQFF. Written as DNA, the CDR3 is TGTGCCAGCCCGAGGGAAGCCCGCACCGAGCAGTTCTTC.